A single sample is the source of the 5 T cell receptor beta chains below, sequenced in a study of CD8+ T cells in alopecia areata. Described treatment: oral pan-JAK inhibitor, 5-10 mg twice daily. As the sequencing template, cDNA was produced by extracting RNA and reverse transcribing it. Sequencing used immunoSEQ multiplex PCR; TCRdb keeps in-frame clones, though not all of them. Of some 190,000 clones in the sample, approximately 61% were seen once. Sequences were derived from CD4+ T cells sorted from blood, sampled at week 24, from a patient treated with tofacitinib. These receptors were collected from a human donor with alopecia areata.

There are a few counts of this clone. The rearrangement uses TRBV6-5 and TRBJ2-2; D is ambiguous. Germline-derived CDR1 and CDR2 are MNHEY and SVGAGI. Trimming pared 8 bases from V and 4 bases from J, leaving 14 bases between. CDR3 length equals 14 residues. The CDR3 sequence is CASAQFPTTGELFF. DNA for the CDR3: TGTGCCAGCGCCCAATTCCCGACCACCGGGGAGCTGTTTTTT.

The V gene is TRBV5-1, the J gene TRBJ1-2; D gene unclear. CDR3 length: 11 residues. The germline CDR1 and CDR2 sequences are SGHRS and YFSETQ. V dropped 5 bases and J dropped 6 bases, with 8 bases sitting between them. CDR3 nucleotide sequence: TGCGCCAGCAGAACGGACGATGGCTACACCTTC. Its protein is CASRTDDGYTF.

J is TRBJ2-2 and V is TRBV29-1; 8 positions agree with TRBD1. The trim removed 6 bases at V and 5 bases at J, leaving 11 bases unmatched. Germline V gene data show CDR1 as SQVTM and CDR2 as ANQGSEA. This CDR3 spans 15 amino acids. CDR3 amino acids: CSVAPTGGGTGELFF. The CDR3 nucleotides are TGCAGCGTCGCCCCAACAGGGGGTGGGACCGGGGAGCTGTTTTTT.

This clone came up a few times. The chain has TRBV5-1 and TRBJ2-4; D possibly corresponds to TRBD1 (6 bases). The CDR3 extends over 14 amino acids. The germline V and J ends were trimmed by 3 bases and 6 bases, with 13 bases remaining between them. Germline V gene sequence: CDR1 SGHRS, CDR2 YFSETQ. CDR3 DNA: TGCGCCAGCAGCTCTCCAGGGGAAATAAACATTCAGTACTTC. Protein product: CASSSPGEINIQYF.

In this sample, this clone turned up a few times. The chain couples TRBV7-8 to TRBJ2-3; 8 nucleotides align to TRBD1. The CDR3 extends over 14 amino acids. V was pared by 2 bases and J by 2 bases, with 0 bases of the junction left unmatched. Germline assignment: CDR1 SGHVS and CDR2 FQNEAQ. DNA of the CDR3: TGTGCCAGCAGCTTACAGGGGGCCACAGATACGCAGTATTTT. Its translation is CASSLQGATDTQYF.